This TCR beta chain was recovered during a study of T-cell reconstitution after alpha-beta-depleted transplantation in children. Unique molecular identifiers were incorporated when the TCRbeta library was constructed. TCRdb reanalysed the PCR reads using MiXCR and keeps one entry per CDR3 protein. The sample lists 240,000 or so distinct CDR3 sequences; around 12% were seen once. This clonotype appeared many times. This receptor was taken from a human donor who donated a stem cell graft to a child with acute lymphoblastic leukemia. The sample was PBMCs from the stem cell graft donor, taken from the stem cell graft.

The CDR3 DNA sequence: TGTGCCAGCAGGCTGTGGGGGACAGGGGGTGAGTCACCCCTCCACTTT. Protein: CASRLWGTGGESPLHF. The J gene is TRBJ1-6, the V gene TRBV7-2; 11 bases align to TRBD1. This CDR3 region has 16 residues. V lost 6 bases, J lost 10 bases, and 11 bases stayed unmatched. The germline V gene encodes CDR1 SGHTA and CDR2 FQGNSA.